Below, 3 T cell receptor beta chains from the same sample are listed, as sequenced in a study of cytomegalovirus exposure and HLA in healthy donors. 60 Vbeta and 13 Jbeta primers were used in PCR. TCRdb's copy holds only in-frame clones and misses some; the assay was immunoSEQ multiplex PCR. The sample includes around 150,000 clones, around 10% of them seen just once. The sequenced sample consisted of PBMCs. The receptors stem from a male donor in good health and CMV-seronegative.

This clone was seen a handful of times. The V gene is TRBV9, the J gene TRBJ2-3; the D gene is possibly TRBD1 (6 bases). This CDR3 comprises 15 residues. V lost 1 base and J lost 1, with 10 bases in between. Per the germline V gene, CDR1 is SGDLS and CDR2 is YYNGEE. CDR3 sequence: CASSVRGIGTDTQYF. For the CDR3, the DNA is TGTGCCAGCAGCGTAAGGGGGATCGGCACAGATACGCAGTATTTT. The variable domain in full, completed from reference TRBV9 and TRBJ2-3, reads DSGVTQTPKHLITATGQRVTLRCSPRSGDLSVYWYQQSLDQGLQFLIQYYNGEERAKGNILERFSAQQFPDLHSELNLSSLELGDSALYFCASSVRGIGTDTQYFGPGTRLTVL.

This clone has only a few counts. The chain links TRBV7-2 to TRBJ2-7, with TRBD2 identical over 7 bases. Germline CDR1 and CDR2: SGHTA and FQGNSA. This CDR3 comprises 14 residues. The junction had 12 bases not matched to a gene; V was cut back by 7 bases and J by 6 bases. CDR3 coding DNA: TGTGCCAGCAAGGGAGGGGCTGGCCTCTCCGAGCAGTACTTC. Residues: CASKGGAGLSEQYF.

This clone was picked up a small number of times. V is TRBV4-3 and J is TRBJ1-4, with TRBD1 matching over 9 bases. CDR3 length: 13 amino acids. V shed 3 bases, J shed 7 bases, and the junction held 0 bases outside the gene matches. The germline V gene has CDR1 LGHNA and CDR2 YSLEER. The CDR3 sequence is CASSQDRGEKLFF. The CDR3 nucleotides read TGCGCCAGCAGCCAGGACAGGGGTGAAAAACTGTTTTTT.